This TCR beta chain was recorded in a study of cytomegalovirus exposure and HLA in healthy donors. General study findings and limits: Cytomegalovirus status was reportedly diagnosed by the classifier with high specificity and sensitivity. Specificity of three CMV-associated chains for CMV antigens was verified in vitro. Altogether, 150 to 200 TCR beta chains were recorded as cytomegalovirus-associated.

The CDR3 runs 15 residues. Germline assignment: CDR1 SGHNT and CDR2 YYREEE (reference sequence). With V trimmed by 3 bases and J by 4 bases, 6 bases remained unmatched. As regards this clone: The antigen is not known.

The assay was immunoSEQ multiplex PCR, and TCRdb's table has in-frame clones only and misses some. The data hold about 130,000 clones, with approximately 92% observed a single time. Sequences were obtained from PBMCs. This rearrangement joins TRBV5-4 to TRBJ2-7; 11 bases line up with TRBD1. The origin of this receptor is a woman in her late teens or twenties in good health and CMV-seronegative. The CDR3 DNA sequence: TGTGCCAGCAGCTCCTGGACAGGGGGCTTTTACGAGCAGTACTTC. As protein: CASSSWTGGFYEQYF.